Presented here are 20 T cell receptor beta chains from one specimen sequenced in a study of CD8 T cells in ankylosing spondylitis. TCRdb reprocessed the 5' RACE reads via MiXCR and lists one record per CDR3 protein. The sample comprises some 240,000 distinct CDR3 sequences, 15% to 20% of which are singletons, and about a third rests with the top ten. Sequencing was done on a sample of blood, either unsorted or a sorted T cell fraction (not recorded which). Source of these receptors: a male donor with ankylosing spondylitis or in good health (not recorded which).

The chain uses TRBV27 and TRBJ2-1, with D tentatively TRBD1 (6 bases). Germline CDR1 and CDR2: MNHEY and SMNVEV (reference sequence). The CDR3 consists of 16 residues. The V end was cut by 0 bases, the J end by 9 bases, with 18 bases between. CDR3 sequence reads: CASSLSLQGRSGEQFF. CDR3 sequence (DNA): TGTGCCAGCAGTTTATCGTTACAGGGCCGGTCCGGTGAGCAGTTCTTC.

This clonotype was found a few times. The gene calls are TRBV6-2 or TRBV6-3 and TRBJ2-1; D is unclear. Between the trimmed V and J ends, which lost 6 bases and 8 bases, there was a span of 11 bases. The CDR3 extends over 12 amino acids. Germline CDR1 MNHEY, CDR2 SVGEGT. The CDR3 DNA reads TGTGCCAGCAGAGAGGTGATGGATGAGCAGTTCTTC. Translating gives CASREVMDEQFF.

V is TRBV5-1 and J is TRBJ1-2, with 9 nucleotides matching TRBD1. CDR3 length: 18 amino acids. Per the germline V gene, CDR1 is SGHRS and CDR2 is YFSETQ. V shed 0 bases, J shed 5 bases, and the junction held 14 bases outside the gene matches. CDR3 nucleotides: TGCGCCAGCAGCTTGGCCGTTGGGGAAGACAGGGGGACTTATGGCTACACCTTC. This sequence encodes CASSLAVGEDRGTYGYTF.

This clonotype was observed many times. This chain uses TRBV7-9 with TRBJ1-5, with D perhaps matching TRBD1 (5 bases). The CDR3 contains 15 residues. V lost 5 bases and J 3 bases, leaving 14 bases between the germline ends. In germline, CDR1 is SEHNR, CDR2 FQNEAQ (reference sequence). CDR3 residues: CASSEGWGYNQPQHF. CDR3 nucleotide sequence: TGTGCCAGCAGCGAAGGTTGGGGCTACAATCAGCCCCAGCATTTT.

The chain uses TRBV4-1 and TRBJ2-2; TRBD2 agrees at 7 bases. Germline V CDR1 and CDR2: MGHRA, YSYEKL. The CDR3 has 15 residues. V was clipped by 1 base and J by 3 bases; unmatched bases: 2. CDR3 protein: CASSQGLADTGELFF. The CDR3 nucleotides read TGCGCCAGCAGCCAAGGACTAGCAGACACCGGGGAGCTGTTTTTT.

This clonotype was recorded a few times. In DNA, the CDR3 is TGTGCCAGCAACCCGGGACAGGGGGCTGACATTCAGTACTTC. It yields the protein CASNPGQGADIQYF. The chain recombines TRBV5-6 with TRBJ2-4; 12 bases align to TRBD1. This CDR3 is 14 amino acids long. Trimming at V came to 6 bases and at J to 8 bases, leaving 6 bases not matched to a gene. In germline, CDR1 is SGHDT, CDR2 YYEEEE.

This clonotype was detected a few times. The chain combines TRBV5-6 with TRBJ2-7; D is perhaps TRBD2 (5 bases). The CDR3 covers 13 residues. The V gene lost 1 base and the J gene lost 7 bases, with 12 bases spanning the gap. Germline CDR1 and CDR2: SGHDT and YYEEEE. CDR3: CASSLTRPGEQYF. CDR3 DNA: TGTGCCAGCAGCTTGACGAGGCCGGGAGAGCAGTACTTC.

The rearrangement links TRBV20-1 to TRBJ2-7, with D unresolved. This CDR3 has 12 residues. V lost 6 bases to trimming and J lost 2 bases, with 11 bases between them. CDR1 is DFQATT, CDR2 SNEGSKA, per germline (reference sequence). The CDR3: CSAPRAAYEQYF. CDR3 in DNA: TGCAGTGCGCCAAGGGCAGCCTACGAGCAGTACTTC.

The chain joins TRBV25-1 to TRBJ1-2, with D perhaps TRBD1 (5 bases). The CDR3 spans 14 residues. With 0 bases removed from V and 4 bases from J, the gap between germline ends came to 9 bases. Germline V gene lookup returns CDR1 MGHDK and CDR2 SYGVNS. The CDR3 region is CASSEYGGSYGYTF. The DNA of the CDR3 is TGTGCCAGCAGTGAATATGGGGGAAGCTATGGCTACACCTTC.

This clonotype turned up a few times. The V call is TRBV13, the J call TRBJ2-3, with 10 bases matching TRBD2. Germline CDR1 PRHDT, CDR2 FYEKMQ (reference sequence). The CDR3 length is 18 residues. The J segment lost 6 bases and the V segment lost 1 base, leaving 13 bases of the junction unmatched. This CDR3 is CASSLVRLASGSEDTQYF. In nucleotides, the CDR3 is TGTGCCAGCAGCTTAGTTCGCCTGGCTAGCGGGAGTGAGGATACGCAGTATTTT.

The chain carries TRBV15 and TRBJ2-2, with no clear D. Trimming pared 0 bases from V and 8 bases from J, leaving 13 bases between. This CDR3 comprises 15 residues. Germline V gene lookup returns CDR1 LNHNV and CDR2 YYDKDF (reference sequence). CDR3 amino acids: CATSREDASVGELFF. CDR3 bases: TGTGCCACCAGCAGAGAAGACGCCTCGGTTGGGGAGCTGTTTTTT.

The CDR3 bases are TGTGCCAGCAGTCTTCTCGGGGGCGACTACAATGAGCAGTTCTTC. This translates into CASSLLGGDYNEQFF. The J gene is TRBJ2-1, the V gene TRBV2, with D possibly being TRBD1 or TRBD2 (6 bases each). Trimming pared 5 bases from V and 3 bases from J, leaving 14 bases between. There are 15 residues in the CDR3. CDR1 and CDR2 from the germline V gene are SNHLY and FYNNEI.

This clonotype was found a few times. V usage is TRBV4-2 and J usage is TRBJ2-1; no definite D call. The CDR3 spans 15 residues. Trimming shortened V by 1 base and J by 8 bases, and 15 bases separated the two germline ends. Germline lookup yields CDR1 LGHNA and CDR2 YNFKEQ. Here the CDR3 DNA reads TGTGCCAGCAGCCAAGCAGCGCCTAGAGCAGATGAGCAGTTCTTC. Protein: CASSQAAPRADEQFF.

This chain connects TRBV29-1 to TRBJ2-2; 7 nucleotides match TRBD2. CDR3 length equals 14 residues. V was clipped by 5 bases and J by 8 bases; unmatched bases: 11. The germline CDR1 and CDR2 sequences are SQVTM and ANQGSEA. The chain's CDR3 is CSVLPGRATGELFF. CDR3 bases: TGCAGCGTTCTTCCTGGGAGGGCCACTGGGGAGCTGTTTTTT.

The rearrangement joins TRBV4-1 to TRBJ2-5; the D is unclear. V was trimmed by 0 bases and J by 5 bases, leaving 7 bases between them. There are 13 residues in the CDR3. Per the germline V gene, CDR1 is MGHRA and CDR2 is YSYEKL. CDR3 sequence reads: CASSQESAETQYF. Here the CDR3 DNA reads TGCGCCAGCAGCCAAGAAAGCGCGGAGACCCAGTACTTC.

The chain links TRBV27 to TRBJ2-7, with TRBD1 matching over 8 bases. CDR1 and CDR2 from the germline V gene are MNHEY and SMNVEV (reference sequence). The trim removed 4 bases at V and 5 bases at J, leaving 7 bases unmatched. This CDR3 has 14 residues. The DNA of the CDR3 is TGTGCCAGCAGTTCCCCGGACAGGGTCCACGAGCAGTACTTC. Encoded protein: CASSSPDRVHEQYF.

The V gene is TRBV28, the J gene TRBJ1-2; D is unresolved. V dropped 6 bases and J dropped 1 base, with 12 bases sitting between them. CDR3 length: 14 amino acids. The germline V gene encodes CDR1 MDHEN and CDR2 SYDVKM. In DNA, the CDR3 is TGTGCCAGCAGCCCGCATACAGATAACTATGGCTACACCTTC. This codes for CASSPHTDNYGYTF.

This clonotype was seen more than once but under ten times. The V and J genes are TRBV12-3 or TRBV12-4 and TRBJ2-5, with D unclear. There are 15 residues in the CDR3. Between the trimmed V and J ends, which lost 6 bases and 1 base, there was a span of 15 bases. DNA of the CDR3: TGTGCCAGCAGCGGTTTTTTTTTGGCCCAAGAGACCCAGTACTTC. It specifies CASSGFFLAQETQYF.

The chain combines TRBV10-3 with TRBJ2-1, with 13 bases fitting TRBD2. The V and J ends lost 2 bases and 12 bases, in that order; junction bases with no gene match: 4. CDR3 length: 14 amino acids. Germline-derived CDR1 and CDR2 are ENHRY and SYGVKD. This chain's CDR3 is CAISEVLAGGPQFF. The CDR3 region has the DNA TGTGCCATCAGTGAGGTACTAGCGGGAGGGCCGCAGTTCTTC.

In this sample, this clonotype turned up many times. The chain joins TRBV6-5 to TRBJ2-5; D ambiguous. The CDR3 extends over 14 amino acids. Trimming removed 4 bases from V and 0 bases from J, with 9 bases in between. CDR1 and CDR2 from the germline V gene are MNHEY and SVGAGI. The CDR3 reads CASSLTQNQETQYF. The CDR3 coding sequence is TGTGCCAGCAGTTTGACACAGAACCAAGAGACCCAGTACTTC.